This T cell receptor (beta chain) was identified in a study of T cell changes during pregnancy in multiple sclerosis. The CDR3 sequence is 16 residues long. CDR1 is SGHVS, CDR2 FQNEAQ, per germline. Trimming took 4 bases from V and 1 from J, leaving 16 bases between them. The repertoire was sequenced with immunoSEQ multiplex PCR; TCRdb's copy has only in-frame clones and lacks some. The sample comprises 90,000 to 120,000 clones, 85% to 95% of which are singletons, and less than 0.85% rests with the top ten. The chain joins TRBV7-8 to TRBJ2-5; the D gene is possibly TRBD1 (5 bases). The material was peripheral blood, obtained in the third trimester of pregnancy. The sequence was collected from a female donor in good health, enrolled as a control in a pregnancy study. CDR3 nucleotide sequence: TGTGCCAGCAGCTCCCGCCGGTCCAGGGCCCAAGAGACCCAGTACTTC. Protein sequence: CASSSRRSRAQETQYF.